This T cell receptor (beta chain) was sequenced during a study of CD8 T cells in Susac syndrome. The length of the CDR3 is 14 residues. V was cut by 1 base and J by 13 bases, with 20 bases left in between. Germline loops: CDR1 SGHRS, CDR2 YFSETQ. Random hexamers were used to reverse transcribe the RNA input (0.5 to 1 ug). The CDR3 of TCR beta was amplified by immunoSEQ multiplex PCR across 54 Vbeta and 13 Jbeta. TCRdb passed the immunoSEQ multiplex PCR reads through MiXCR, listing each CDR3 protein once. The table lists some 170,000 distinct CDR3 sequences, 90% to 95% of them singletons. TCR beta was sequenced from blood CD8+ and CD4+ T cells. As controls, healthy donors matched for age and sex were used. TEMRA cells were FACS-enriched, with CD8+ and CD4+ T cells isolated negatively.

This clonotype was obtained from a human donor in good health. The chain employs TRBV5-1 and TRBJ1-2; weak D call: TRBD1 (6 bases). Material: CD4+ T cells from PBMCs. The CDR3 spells CASSLMELTMGATF. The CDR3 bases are TGCGCCAGCAGCTTGATGGAGCTAACTATGGGGGCCACCTTC.